What follows is one T cell receptor (beta chain) and its context. The antigen remains undetermined. V was cut by 5 bases and J by 0 bases, with 5 bases left in between. The germline gives CDR1 LNHDA, CDR2 SQIVND (reference sequence). CDR3 length equals 13 residues. The entry originates in a study of cytomegalovirus exposure and HLA in healthy donors. Whole-study results and caveats: In vitro testing confirmed a few CMV-associated chains as specific for CMV antigens.

The study ran its PCR with 60 Vbeta and 13 Jbeta primers. Assay: immunoSEQ multiplex PCR; the TCRdb copy retains only in-frame clones and omits some. In total, the table holds around 65,000 clones. V usage is TRBV19 and J usage is TRBJ1-5; D call uncertain. Sample: PBMCs. The receptor's source is a boy younger than 18 in good health and CMV-seronegative. The CDR3 DNA follows: TGTGCCAGTAGTCAGGTTAGCAATCAGCCCCAGCATTTT. Protein product: CASSQVSNQPQHF.